The 11 T cell receptor beta chains reported below all come from one sample, sequenced in a study of blood T cell repertoires in COVID-19 (dated by TCRdb to the early 2020s). The library was obtained by the immunoSEQ multiplex PCR assay. This is the immuneACCESS table as TCRdb keeps it, with only in-frame sequences that have V and J called. A part of the clones is gone; compared with another copy, unresolved V genes explain less than half, and the rest is unexplained. This sample lists about 250,000 clones; about 90% were detected once. The leading ten clones occupy about 3% of the sample. Sequencing input: peripheral blood. These receptors originate from a man between 18 and 29 years old with active or convalescent COVID-19.

V is TRBV9 and J is TRBJ2-1, with 7 positions matching TRBD2. The germline gives CDR1 SGDLS, CDR2 YYNGEE. With V trimmed by 0 bases and J by 10 bases, 13 bases remained unmatched. The CDR3 sequence is 16 residues long. The CDR3 protein is CASSVALELPGGEQFF. The CDR3 DNA reads TGTGCCAGCAGCGTAGCGCTAGAGCTACCGGGGGGAGAGCAGTTCTTC.

This clone was seen more than once but under ten times. This sequence joins TRBV20-1 and TRBJ1-2; the D gene is possibly TRBD1 (6 bases). The CDR3 extends over 14 amino acids. Germline V CDR1 and CDR2: DFQATT, SNEGSKA (reference sequence). V was trimmed by 3 bases and J by 2 bases, leaving 13 bases between them. The CDR3 loop reads CSASNPRGNYGYTF. CDR3 nucleotides: TGCAGTGCTAGTAATCCCAGGGGAAACTATGGCTACACCTTC.

This clone appeared a single time. The gene calls are TRBV10-1 and TRBJ1-2, with a possible D match to TRBD1 (6 bases). Trimming removed 5 bases at V and 2 bases at J, with 12 bases between. In germline, CDR1 is WNHNN, CDR2 SYGVQD (reference sequence). The CDR3 extends over 14 amino acids. CDR3 nucleotides: TGCGCCAGCAGTCCCACAGGGACCAACTATGGCTACACCTTC. This gives the protein CASSPTGTNYGYTF.

The chain has TRBV5-4 and TRBJ2-6, with TRBD2 as a possible D gene (5 bases). Germline CDR1 is SGHNT and CDR2 is YYREEE (reference sequence). The CDR3 is 16 amino acids. V lost 4 bases and J 0 bases, leaving 11 bases between the germline ends. The CDR3 loop is CASSAAGVSGANVLTF. CDR3 nucleotides: TGTGCCAGCAGCGCGGCGGGCGTCTCTGGGGCCAACGTCCTGACTTTC.

The chain combines TRBV6-1 with TRBJ2-1, with D maybe TRBD1 (5 bases). V was pared by 1 base and J by 8 bases, with 15 bases between. This CDR3 comprises 15 residues. Per germline, CDR1 MNHNS and CDR2 SASEGT. The CDR3 bases are TGTGCCAGCAGTGAAGAGGGCAGGGCGATCGATGAGCAGTTCTTC. Amino acid sequence: CASSEEGRAIDEQFF.

This chain connects TRBV2 to TRBJ1-1, with D maybe TRBD1 (5 bases). This CDR3 has 14 residues. V dropped 6 bases and J dropped 2 bases, with 13 bases sitting between them. Germline V gene data show CDR1 as SNHLY and CDR2 as FYNNEI. For the CDR3, the DNA is TGTGCCAGCAGGAGAGACCAGGGTAACACTGAAGCTTTCTTT. Its protein product is CASRRDQGNTEAFF.

This sequence joins TRBV9 and TRBJ1-5; D might be TRBD1 (5 bases). Germline CDR1 and CDR2: SGDLS and YYNGEE. The V end was cut by 4 bases, the J end by 5 bases, with 22 bases between. This CDR3 spans 17 amino acids. In DNA form, the CDR3 reads TGTGCCAGCAGCCAAGATGCGGGGGGTTTCCCCGATCAGCCCCAGCATTTT. Its protein product is CASSQDAGGFPDQPQHF.

The rearrangement links TRBV6-5 to TRBJ1-6; a possible D gene is TRBD1 (6 bases). CDR3 length equals 13 residues. Trimming removed 2 bases at V and 10 bases at J, with 9 bases between. Per germline, CDR1 MNHEY and CDR2 SVGAGI. The CDR3 DNA sequence: TGTGCCAGCAGTTACAACAGGGTCTCACCCCTCCACTTT. Translated: CASSYNRVSPLHF.

J is TRBJ1-5 and V is TRBV28; no firm D call. Trimming left V 7 bases short and J 2 bases short, with 12 bases between. Germline CDR1 is MDHEN and CDR2 is SYDVKM. The CDR3 spans 14 residues. This CDR3 reads CASTKGGGNQPQHF. The CDR3 DNA reads TGTGCCAGCACCAAAGGTGGAGGCAATCAGCCCCAGCATTTT.

This chain connects TRBV7-2 to TRBJ2-7, with D perhaps TRBD2 (7 bases). Trimming removed 2 bases at V and 6 bases at J, with 20 bases between. The CDR3 runs 16 residues. Germline V CDR1 and CDR2: SGHTA, FQGNSA. The CDR3 DNA reads TGTGCCAGCAGCTTAAGGGAAAGGGGGGGTTGGATCGAGCAGTACTTC. Translated: CASSLRERGGWIEQYF.

The chain links TRBV14 to TRBJ2-7; D is uncertain. With 0 bases removed from V and 6 bases from J, the gap between germline ends came to 15 bases. Germline CDR1 SGHDN, CDR2 FVKESK. CDR3 length equals 15 residues. CDR3 DNA: TGTGCCAGCAGCCAAGAAGACTCCCCGTTTACCGAGCAGTACTTC. Its translation: CASSQEDSPFTEQYF.